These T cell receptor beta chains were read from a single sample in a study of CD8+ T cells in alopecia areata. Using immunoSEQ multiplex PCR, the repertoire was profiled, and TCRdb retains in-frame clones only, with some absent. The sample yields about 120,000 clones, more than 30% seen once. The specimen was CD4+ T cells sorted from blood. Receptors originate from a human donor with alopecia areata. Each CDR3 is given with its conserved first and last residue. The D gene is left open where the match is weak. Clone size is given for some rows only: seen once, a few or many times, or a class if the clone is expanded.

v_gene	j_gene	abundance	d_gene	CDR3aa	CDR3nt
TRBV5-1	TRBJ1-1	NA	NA	CASSFEGEAFF	TGCGCCAGCAGCTTTGAGGGTGAAGCTTTCTTT
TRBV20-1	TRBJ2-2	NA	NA	CSAYRTGELFF	TGCAGTGCTTACCGGACCGGGGAGCTGTTTTTT
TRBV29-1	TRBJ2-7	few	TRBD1	CSAKDRASYEQYF	TGCAGCGCAAAGGACAGGGCTTCCTACGAGCAGTACTTC
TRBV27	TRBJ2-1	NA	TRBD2	CASSPGLALEQFF	TGTGCCAGCAGTCCGGGACTAGCTCTTGAGCAGTTCTTC
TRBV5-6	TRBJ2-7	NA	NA	CASSWGQAYEQYF	TGTGCCAGCAGCTGGGGACAAGCCTACGAGCAGTACTTC
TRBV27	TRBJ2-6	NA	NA	CASSPLGPGANVLTF	TGTGCCAGCAGTCCCCTCGGCCCTGGGGCCAACGTCCTGACTTTC
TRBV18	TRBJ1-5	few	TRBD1	CASSPFATGGRSNQPQHF	TGTGCCAGCTCACCATTCGCTACAGGGGGCAGGAGCAATCAGCCCCAGCATTTT
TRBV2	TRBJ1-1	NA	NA	CASSGDRAGNTEAFF	TGTGCCAGCAGTGGGGATAGGGCGGGGAACACTGAAGCTTTCTTT
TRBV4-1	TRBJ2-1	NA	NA	CASSQAGTGNNEQFF	TGCGCCAGCAGCCAAGCCGGGACTGGGAACAATGAGCAGTTCTTC
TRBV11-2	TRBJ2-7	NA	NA	CASSFYEQYF	TGTGCCAGCAGCTTCTACGAGCAGTACTTC
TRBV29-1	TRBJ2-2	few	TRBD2	CSVPAGGRNTGELFF	TGCAGCGTCCCAGCGGGAGGGAGGAACACCGGGGAGCTGTTTTTT
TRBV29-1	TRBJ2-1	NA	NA	CSVGKSRTAVNEQFF	TGCAGCGTTGGAAAATCCCGGACAGCGGTCAATGAGCAGTTCTTC
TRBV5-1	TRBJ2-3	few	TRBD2	CASSGLGGTDTQYF	TGCGCCAGCAGCGGGCTGGGAGGGACAGATACGCAGTATTTT
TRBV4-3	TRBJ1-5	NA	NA	CASSQAPRDQPQHF	TGCGCCAGCAGCCAAGCTCCAAGGGATCAGCCCCAGCATTTT
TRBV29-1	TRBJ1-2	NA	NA	CSAGRQNGYTF	TGCAGCGCCGGAAGACAGAATGGCTACACCTTC
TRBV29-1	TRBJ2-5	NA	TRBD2	CSVWGPGLAGGETQYF	TGCAGCGTTTGGGGTCCGGGACTAGCGGGAGGGGAGACCCAGTACTTC
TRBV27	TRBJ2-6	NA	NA	CASSIRASGANVLTF	TGTGCCAGCAGTATCAGGGCCTCTGGGGCCAACGTCCTGACTTTC
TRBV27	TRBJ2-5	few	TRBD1	CASSTDRGPQETQYF	TGTGCCAGCAGCACGGACAGGGGGCCACAAGAGACCCAGTACTTC
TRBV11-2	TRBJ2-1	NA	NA	CASSPPGSLDDEQFF	TGTGCCAGCAGCCCGCCCGGGAGCCTTGATGATGAGCAGTTCTTC
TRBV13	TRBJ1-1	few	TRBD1	CASSSGQGASVEAFF	TGTGCCAGCAGCTCGGGACAGGGGGCGAGCGTTGAAGCTTTCTTT
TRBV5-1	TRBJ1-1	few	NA	CASSLDVNTEAFF	TGCGCCAGCAGCTTGGATGTGAACACTGAAGCTTTCTTT
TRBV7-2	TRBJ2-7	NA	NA	CASSLRRPGVRYEQYF	TGTGCCAGCAGCTTACGGCGTCCCGGGGTACGCTACGAGCAGTACTTC
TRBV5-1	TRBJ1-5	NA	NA	CASSLDGNQPQHF	TGCGCCAGCAGCTTGGACGGCAATCAGCCCCAGCATTTT
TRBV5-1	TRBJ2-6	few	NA	CASRGTSGANVLTF	TGCGCCAGCAGGGGGACTTCTGGGGCCAACGTCCTGACTTTC
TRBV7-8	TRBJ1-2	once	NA	CASSLEEVDYGYTF	TGTGCCAGCAGCTTAGAAGAGGTCGACTATGGCTACACCTTC
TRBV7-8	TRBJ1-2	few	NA	CASSQARRVAAYGYTF	TGTGCCAGCAGCCAGGCTCGTCGGGTCGCAGCCTATGGCTACACCTTC
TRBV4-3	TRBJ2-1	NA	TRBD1	CASSRFYRGLDNEQFF	TGCGCCAGCAGCCGATTTTACAGGGGTCTCGACAATGAGCAGTTCTTC
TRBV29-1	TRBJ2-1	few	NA	CSTENEQFF	TGCAGCACTGAAAATGAGCAGTTCTTC